This is a list of T cell receptor beta chains from one sample in a study of blood T cell repertoires in COVID-19. Libraries were prepared by immunoSEQ multiplex PCR; TCRdb keeps only in-frame clonotypes and omits some of them. The repertoire consists of tens of thousands of clones, with around 89% occurring once and the leading ten covering around 4.7%. The sequencing sample was made of peripheral blood. Receptors were obtained from an elderly woman with active COVID-19. The CDR3 runs from the conserved cysteine through the conserved F or W. A D gene is named only where the DNA matches it firmly.

TRBV5-4,TRBD2,15,TRBJ2-3,CASSLRLAGQDTQYF
TRBV2,TRBD1,16,TRBJ2-2,CASSLTGAANTGELFF
TRBV7-9,TRBD1,12,TRBJ1-2,CASSKGADGYTF
TRBV3-1/TRBV3-2,NA,19,TRBJ2-5,CASSQEPVAAILRGETQYF
TRBV6-5,TRBD2,15,TRBJ2-7,CASSKLAGGIGEQYF
TRBV6-1,NA,15,TRBJ2-1,CASSEERQGGNEQFF
TRBV5-1,TRBD1,17,TRBJ2-6,CASSWDRGLRGANVLTF
TRBV12-3/TRBV12-4,NA,12,TRBJ2-7,CASSYAGREQYF
TRBV6-5,NA,15,TRBJ2-7,CASSNLPVGHYEQYF
TRBV5-1,TRBD1,17,TRBJ2-3,CASSLSPDREYTDTQYF
TRBV2,TRBD2,15,TRBJ2-7,CASSSGSGRAGEQYF
TRBV19,TRBD2,16,TRBJ2-1,CATSSGIRLARNEQFF
TRBV27,NA,15,TRBJ1-6,CASSPTGIYNSPLHF
TRBV4-3,NA,15,TRBJ1-2,CASSQEEGRMRGYTF
TRBV4-1,TRBD2,17,TRBJ2-1,CASSQNPSGNQYYEQFF
TRBV5-4,TRBD2,15,TRBJ2-7,CASSPELAGTYEQYF
TRBV19,NA,13,TRBJ2-5,CASSRLDWETQYF
TRBV7-9,TRBD2,17,TRBJ2-1,CASSLGLAGVFLDEQFF
TRBV3-1/TRBV3-2,NA,14,TRBJ2-1,CASSQAGILDEQFF
TRBV28,TRBD1,13,TRBJ2-7,CASTDRATYEQYF
TRBV4-1,NA,16,TRBJ2-1,CASSQDTAGAYNEQFF
TRBV12-3/TRBV12-4,NA,13,TRBJ1-3,CASSLGPRQAGDF
TRBV28,NA,15,TRBJ1-4,CASSLSTGTNEKLFF
TRBV7-3,TRBD1,13,TRBJ2-5,CASSPQGQETQYF
TRBV2,TRBD1,13,TRBJ2-7,CAAGQGAPYEQYF
TRBV5-1,NA,15,TRBJ2-1,CASSFLAGSNNEQFF
TRBV7-9,TRBD1,14,TRBJ1-2,CASSLGQGERGYTF
TRBV5-4,TRBD1,14,TRBJ2-3,CASTPDRAADTQYF
TRBV27,NA,15,TRBJ2-2,CASRLMTGYTGELFF